Each of the 14 T cell receptor beta chains below was sequenced from the same sample in a study of cytomegalovirus exposure and HLA in healthy donors. Method: immunoSEQ multiplex PCR; TCRdb's copy keeps in-frame clones and lacks some. The table shows about 140,000 clones, with about 94% occurring only once. Sample: PBMCs. Receptors originate from a man between 18 and 29 years old in good health and CMV-seropositive.

The CDR3, as DNA: TGTGCCAGCAGCTCCTTGGGTCTAGCGGGCCCGAACACCGGGGAGCTGTTTTTT. Amino acids: CASSSLGLAGPNTGELFF. The chain joins TRBV7-8 to TRBJ2-2; 8 nucleotides line up with TRBD2. Germline CDR1 SGHVS, CDR2 FQNEAQ. There are 18 residues in the CDR3. V gave up 4 bases and J gave up 0 bases; unmatched junction bases: 10.

The V gene is TRBV5-1, the J gene TRBJ1-2; no reliable D call. This CDR3 spans 12 amino acids. Germline V gives CDR1 SGHRS, CDR2 YFSETQ. V was shortened by 4 bases and J by 6 bases, with 10 bases between the two germline ends. CDR3 in amino acids: CASSDNPNGYTF. The CDR3 DNA reads as TGCGCCAGCAGCGACAACCCAAATGGCTACACCTTC.

The chain recombines TRBV27 with TRBJ2-3, with D perhaps TRBD2 (5 bases). This CDR3 region has 17 residues. Germline lookup yields CDR1 MNHEY and CDR2 SMNVEV (reference sequence). V was pared by 2 bases and J by 0 bases, with 15 bases between. The CDR3 loop is CASSLTRGYGSTDTQYF. Here the CDR3 DNA reads TGTGCCAGCAGTTTAACCCGAGGGTACGGGAGCACAGATACGCAGTATTTT.

On this clone itself: The same CDR3 also results from other DNA sequences found in this sample. This chain links TRBV27 with TRBJ1-2, with a tentative D call TRBD1 (6 bases). Per germline, CDR1 MNHEY and CDR2 SMNVEV (reference sequence). Trimming shortened V by 5 bases and J by 3 bases, and 13 bases separated the two germline ends. The CDR3 covers 14 residues. The CDR3 sequence: CASSPRTAYYGYTF. In DNA, the CDR3 is TGTGCCAGCAGTCCTCGGACAGCTTACTATGGCTACACCTTC.

The chain employs TRBV5-1 and TRBJ1-1; TRBD1 matches 7 bases. Per the germline V gene, CDR1 is SGHRS and CDR2 is YFSETQ. V lost 4 bases, J lost 1 base, and 4 bases stayed unmatched. The CDR3 contains 14 residues. This CDR3 is CASSPGQTNTEAFF. The CDR3 DNA follows: TGCGCCAGCAGCCCGGGACAGACGAACACTGAAGCTTTCTTT.

The V gene is TRBV4-1, the J gene TRBJ2-5, with D unresolved. Germline values: CDR1 MGHRA, CDR2 YSYEKL. CDR3 length: 13 amino acids. Trimming shortened V by 2 bases and J by 1 base, and 5 bases separated the two germline ends. CDR3 loop: CASSQTVQETQYF. CDR3 DNA: TGCGCCAGCAGCCAAACGGTCCAAGAGACCCAGTACTTC.

This chain connects TRBV7-2 to TRBJ2-5; D is uncertain. Germline CDR1 SGHTA, CDR2 FQGNSA. Trimming cost V 2 bases and J 5 bases, with 9 bases left between them. CDR3 length equals 13 residues. The CDR3 loop reads CASSLQRRETQYF. CDR3 sequence (DNA): TGTGCCAGCAGCTTACAAAGGCGGGAGACCCAGTACTTC.

The V call is TRBV27, the J call TRBJ1-1; TRBD1 might be the D (5 bases). CDR1 and CDR2 from the germline V gene are MNHEY and SMNVEV (reference sequence). CDR3 length: 16 amino acids. Trimming removed 7 bases at V and 3 bases at J, with 21 bases between. CDR3 amino acids: CASTGLAGMGDTEAFF. In nucleotides, the CDR3 is TGTGCCAGCACTGGTCTGGCGGGAATGGGGGACACTGAAGCTTTCTTT.

The chain has TRBV27 and TRBJ2-2; a weak D match, TRBD1 (5 bases). The CDR3 consists of 18 residues. Per the germline V gene, CDR1 is MNHEY and CDR2 is SMNVEV (reference sequence). The V end was cut by 1 base, the J end by 2 bases, with 17 bases between. The CDR3 DNA is TGTGCCAGCAGTTTATTCCCCCCCGACAGAGTTAACACCGGGGAGCTGTTTTTT. It is translated as CASSLFPPDRVNTGELFF.

The genes are TRBV18 and TRBJ2-7; the D gene is possibly TRBD1 (5 bases). This CDR3 contains 16 residues. The ends were cut back, 0 bases at V and 2 bases at J, with 14 bases in the middle. From germline, CDR1 is KGHSH and CDR2 LQKENI. The CDR3 here is CASSPPDTALTYEQYF. The DNA of the CDR3 is TGTGCCAGCTCACCACCGGACACCGCACTTACCTACGAGCAGTACTTC.

V is TRBV6-1 and J is TRBJ1-2; the D is unclear. With 0 bases removed from V and 8 bases from J, the gap between germline ends came to 28 bases. This CDR3 comprises 19 residues. The germline CDR1 and CDR2 sequences are MNHNS and SASEGT. CDR3 loop: CASSEATSRLPPPSWGYTF. CDR3 nucleotides: TGTGCCAGCAGTGAAGCAACCTCCCGATTGCCTCCTCCTAGTTGGGGCTACACCTTC.

V gene TRBV6-1 combines with J gene TRBJ2-7, with TRBD2 matching over 12 bases. The CDR3 totals 17 residues. Germline V gives CDR1 MNHNS, CDR2 SASEGT. J was trimmed by 0 bases and V by 4 bases; bases with no gene match: 7. The CDR3: CASSGGLAGLASYEQYF. Written as DNA, the CDR3 is TGTGCCAGCAGTGGGGGACTAGCGGGCCTAGCCTCCTACGAGCAGTACTTC.

This chain connects TRBV6-5 to TRBJ2-1; 12 nucleotides match TRBD2. Trimming took 0 bases from V and 7 from J; bases not matched to a gene: 4. The CDR3 totals 16 residues. CDR1 is MNHEY and CDR2 is SVGAGI in the germline V gene. CDR3 in DNA: TGTGCCAGCAGTTACTCGAGACTAGCGGGAGTTAATGAGCAGTTCTTC. It translates to CASSYSRLAGVNEQFF.

J is TRBJ2-6 and V is TRBV6-4; possibly TRBD1 for D (6 bases). Trimming took 5 bases from V and 4 from J, leaving 12 bases between them. This CDR3 comprises 15 residues. Germline lookup yields CDR1 MRHNA and CDR2 SNTAGT. CDR3 bases: TGTGCCAGCAGTCCCACAGGGTTCGGGGCCAACGTCCTGACTTTC. This sequence encodes CASSPTGFGANVLTF.